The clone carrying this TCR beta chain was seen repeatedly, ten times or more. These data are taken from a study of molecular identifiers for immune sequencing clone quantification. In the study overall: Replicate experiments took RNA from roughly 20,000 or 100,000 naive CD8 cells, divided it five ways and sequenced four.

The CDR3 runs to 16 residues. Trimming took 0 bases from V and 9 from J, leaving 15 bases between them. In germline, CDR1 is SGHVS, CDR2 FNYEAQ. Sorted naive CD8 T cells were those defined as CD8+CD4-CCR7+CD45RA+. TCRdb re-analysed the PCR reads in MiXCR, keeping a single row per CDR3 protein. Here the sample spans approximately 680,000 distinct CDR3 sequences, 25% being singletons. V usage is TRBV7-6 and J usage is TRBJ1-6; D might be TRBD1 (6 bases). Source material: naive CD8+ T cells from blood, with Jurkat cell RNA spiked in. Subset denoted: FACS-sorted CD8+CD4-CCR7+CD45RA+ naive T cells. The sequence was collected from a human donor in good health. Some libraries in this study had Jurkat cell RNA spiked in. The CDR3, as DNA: TGTGCCAGCAGCTTAGCGGCACAGGGCGGGAGTTCACCCCTCCACTTT. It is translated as CASSLAAQGGSSPLHF.